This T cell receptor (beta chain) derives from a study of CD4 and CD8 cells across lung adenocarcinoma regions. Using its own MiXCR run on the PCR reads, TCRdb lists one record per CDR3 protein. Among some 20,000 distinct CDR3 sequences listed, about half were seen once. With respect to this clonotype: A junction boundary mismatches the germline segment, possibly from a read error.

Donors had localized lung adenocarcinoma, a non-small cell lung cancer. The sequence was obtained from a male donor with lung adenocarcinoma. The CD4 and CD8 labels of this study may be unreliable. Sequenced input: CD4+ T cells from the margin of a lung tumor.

DNA of the CDR3: TGTGCCAGCAGTGCGGGCCGAGGGGGTTGTGAGACAGAGACGCAGTATTTT. It is translated as CASSAGRGGCETETQYF. V gene TRBV27 combines with J gene TRBJ2-3, with D possibly being TRBD1 (6 bases). The CDR3 consists of 17 residues. Germline V lookup: CDR1 MNHEY, CDR2 SMNVEV (reference sequence).